These 29 T cell receptor beta chains came from one sample sequenced in a study of shared clonotypes between healthy human individuals. Assay: immunoSEQ multiplex PCR; the TCRdb copy retains only in-frame clones and omits some. The sample lists about 520,000 clones; 65% to 85% were seen once. The material sequenced was PBMCs. Receptors originate from a woman aged 40 to 49 in good health. Some clones in this sample may be carry-over from other donors' samples.

The CDR3 DNA reads TGTGCCAGCAGTCGACAAACGGGTTTCTCCTACGAGCAGTACTTC. Translation: CASSRQTGFSYEQYF. V usage is TRBV9 and J usage is TRBJ2-7; D is ambiguous. The V end lost 5 bases, the J end lost 0 bases, and 15 bases lay between the germline ends. Germline CDR1 SGDLS, CDR2 YYNGEE. The CDR3 covers 15 residues. Full variable domain (missing parts from reference TRBV9 and TRBJ2-7): DSGVTQTPKHLITATGQRVTLRCSPRSGDLSVYWYQQSLDQGLQFLIQYYNGEERAKGNILERFSAQQFPDLHSELNLSSLELGDSALYFCASSRQTGFSYEQYFGPGTRLTVT.

The CDR3 loop is CASNDGQTHEQYF. As DNA, the CDR3 is TGTGCCAGCAATGACGGACAGACCCACGAGCAGTACTTC. The V and J genes are TRBV2 and TRBJ2-7; a possible D gene is TRBD1 (6 bases). Germline V gives CDR1 SNHLY, CDR2 FYNNEI. The CDR3 is 13 amino acids. Trimming cost V 7 bases and J 5 bases, with 15 bases left between them.

This clone was detected many times. The chain joins TRBV28 to TRBJ2-3; TRBD2 matches at 7 bases. From germline, CDR1 is MDHEN and CDR2 SYDVKM. After removal of 8 bases from V and 3 bases from J, the junction contained 11 bases not matched to a gene. The CDR3 is 15 residues long. CDR3 in DNA: TGTGCCAGCCGACCCGGGGGGTGGAGGACAGATACGCAGTATTTT. The encoded protein is CASRPGGWRTDTQYF.

This sequence joins TRBV27 and TRBJ2-3, with D unclear. The CDR3 contains 12 residues. The V and J ends lost 5 bases and 0 bases respectively, with 3 bases between them. Germline CDR1 MNHEY, CDR2 SMNVEV (reference sequence). The chain's CDR3 is CASSGSTDTQYF. The CDR3 DNA reads TGTGCCAGCAGTGGGAGCACAGATACGCAGTATTTT.

This rearrangement joins TRBV10-3 to TRBJ2-3; a weak D match, TRBD1 (7 bases). Trimming cost V 6 bases and J 0 bases, with 16 bases left between them. From germline, CDR1 is ENHRY and CDR2 SYGVKD. The CDR3 extends over 16 amino acids. CDR3 DNA sequence: TGTGCCATCAGGAAAGGACAGGCGGGAAGCACAGATACGCAGTATTTT. Its translation is CAIRKGQAGSTDTQYF.

This clone was counted a few times. With only one base between it and a far larger clone, this is likely a read error. Different DNA sequences within this sample yield the same CDR3. V gene TRBV15 combines with J gene TRBJ2-7, with TRBD2 as a possible D gene (6 bases). CDR1 and CDR2 from the germline V gene are LNHNV and YYDKDF (reference sequence). Between the trimmed V and J ends, which lost 0 bases and 0 bases, there was a span of 9 bases. The CDR3 extends over 15 amino acids. The CDR3 sequence is CATSREGGSSYEQYF. Written as DNA, the CDR3 is TGTGCCACCAGCAGAGAGGGAGGTAGCTCCTACGAGCAGTACTTC.

This clone was seen at least ten times. The sample holds other DNA sequences that translate to the same CDR3. The chain recombines TRBV7-2 with TRBJ2-5; possibly TRBD2 for D (6 bases). CDR1 SGHTA and CDR2 FQGNSA come from the germline V gene. The CDR3 has 17 residues. V was clipped by 4 bases and J by 5 bases, with 23 bases between them. The CDR3 region has the DNA TGTGCCAGCAGCTCAATCTACAGTTGGGGGGAAAGGGAGACCCAGTACTTC. Translated: CASSSIYSWGERETQYF.

This clone came up a few times. Just one base apart from a much larger clone, this may be a read error. The chain couples TRBV18 to TRBJ2-1; D call uncertain. This CDR3 spans 14 amino acids. The germline CDR1 and CDR2 sequences are KGHSH and LQKENI. This CDR3 is CANSPLDSYNEQFF. CDR3 in DNA: TGTGCCAACTCACCCCTGGACTCCTACAATGAGCAGTTCTTC.

This clone was picked up one time. CDR3 residues: CASSLELAVDTGELFF. The CDR3 nucleotides read TGTGCCAGCAGCTTAGAACTAGCGGTGGACACCGGGGAGCTGTTTTTT. The chain is built from TRBV11-2 and TRBJ2-2; 8 bases fit TRBD2. Trimming took 0 bases from V and 3 from J; bases not matched to a gene: 3. In germline, CDR1 is SGHAT, CDR2 FQNNGV. CDR3 length: 16 amino acids.

The chain joins TRBV6-5 to TRBJ2-7; D uncertain. The CDR3 is 10 amino acids. The ends were cut back, 8 bases at V and 2 bases at J, with 4 bases in the middle. The V gene's germline CDR1 is MNHEY and CDR2 SVGAGI. This CDR3 is CASGTYEQYF. CDR3 coding DNA: TGTGCCAGCGGGACCTACGAGCAGTACTTC.

A remark on this clone: A far larger clone is off by one base, so a read error is likely. V gene TRBV5-6 combines with J gene TRBJ2-7; the D gene is possibly TRBD1 (5 bases). This CDR3 has 13 amino acids. V dropped 0 bases and J dropped 5 bases, with 9 bases sitting between them. CDR1 and CDR2 (germline): SGHDT, YYEEEE. DNA of the CDR3: TGTGCCAGCAGCTTGGGCGACAGCCACGAGCAGTACTTC. Translating gives CASSLGDSHEQYF.

This chain connects TRBV18 to TRBJ2-7; possible D gene TRBD1, 6 bases. CDR1 and CDR2 from the germline V gene are KGHSH and LQKENI. The ends were cut back, 4 bases at V and 7 bases at J, with 26 bases in the middle. The CDR3 is 17 amino acids. CDR3 bases: TGTGCCAGCTCACGGGTGACTCAGGGGTCCGCTGCGTTTGAGCAGTACTTC. This gives the protein CASSRVTQGSAAFEQYF. The variable domain in full, completed from reference TRBV18 and TRBJ2-7, reads NAGVMQNPRHLVRRRGQEARLRCSPMKGHSHVYWYRQLPEEGLKFMVYLQKENIIDESGMPKERFSAEFPKEGPSILRIQQVVRGDSAAYFCASSRVTQGSAAFEQYFGPGTRLTVT.

Comment on this clone: A read error likely explains this, since a far larger clone differs by one base. This chain uses TRBV28 with TRBJ1-5; tentatively, D is TRBD1 (5 bases). Germline V gene data show CDR1 as MDHEN and CDR2 as SYDVKM. CDR3 length: 16 amino acids. CDR3 sequence reads: CGSSLISTGSNQPQHF. In DNA, the CDR3 is TGTGGCAGCAGTTTAATCTCCACAGGTAGCAATCAGCCCCAGCATTTT.

The rearrangement links TRBV4-2 to TRBJ2-7; D is perhaps TRBD2 (6 bases). This CDR3 contains 17 residues. V lost 4 bases to trimming and J lost 2 bases, with 21 bases between them. CDR1 and CDR2 (germline): LGHNA, YNFKEQ. As DNA, the CDR3 is TGTGCCAGCAGCCGCCGACTAGTCGGGTCCGGAACCTACGAGCAGTACTTC. Its translation: CASSRRLVGSGTYEQYF.

With regard to this clone: Given a far larger clone just one base away, this is likely a sequencing read error. Other DNA sequences in this sample translate to the same CDR3. The gene calls are TRBV5-6 and TRBJ2-6; 8 bases agree with TRBD1. This CDR3 comprises 19 residues. V was clipped by 0 bases and J by 1 base; unmatched bases: 9. Per germline, CDR1 SGHDT and CDR2 YYEEEE. The CDR3 region has the DNA TGTGCCAGCAGCTTGGCCGACAGGGGTTGGGTATCTGGGGCCAACGTCCTGACTTTC. It codes for CASSLADRGWVSGANVLTF.

The chain joins TRBV7-2 to TRBJ1-1; no definite D call. The germline V and J ends were trimmed by 6 bases and 2 bases, with 13 bases remaining between them. Per the germline V gene, CDR1 is SGHTA and CDR2 is FQGNSA. The CDR3 runs 14 residues. The CDR3 DNA reads as TGTGCCAGCAGACAAAGTCGGGGAAACACTGAAGCTTTCTTT. Its translation: CASRQSRGNTEAFF.

CDR3 bases: TGTGCCAGCTCACCATTACAGGGATCGGGGGATACGCAGTATTTT. Its translation: CASSPLQGSGDTQYF. This rearrangement joins TRBV18 to TRBJ2-3, with D perhaps matching TRBD1 (6 bases). CDR1 is KGHSH and CDR2 is LQKENI in the germline V gene. The CDR3 covers 15 residues. Deletions cut 2 bases from V and 6 bases from J, with 15 bases between. The entire variable domain, with the rest obtained from reference TRBV18 and TRBJ2-3, is as follows: NAGVMQNPRHLVRRRGQEARLRCSPMKGHSHVYWYRQLPEEGLKFMVYLQKENIIDESGMPKERFSAEFPKEGPSILRIQQVVRGDSAAYFCASSPLQGSGDTQYFGPGTRLTVL.

About this clone: Other DNA sequences in this specimen translate into the identical CDR3. This chain connects TRBV28 to TRBJ1-2, with 8 bases aligning to TRBD1. This CDR3 is 13 amino acids long. Germline CDR1 reads MDHEN; CDR2 reads SYDVKM. V dropped 5 bases and J dropped 7; count of bases not matched to a gene: 6. The CDR3 sequence is CASSLTGGGGYTF. CDR3 DNA sequence: TGTGCCAGCAGTCTAACAGGGGGGGGTGGCTACACCTTC.

Comment on this clone: A far bigger clonotype differs at one base, so this is likely a read error. The rearrangement links TRBV9 to TRBJ2-2; 8 bases match TRBD2. The CDR3 runs 16 residues. Germline CDR1 and CDR2: SGDLS and YYNGEE. In DNA, the CDR3 is TGTGCCAGCAGCGTAACCGGGGGGGCGAACACCGTGGAGCTGTTTTTT. It specifies CASSVTGGANTVELFF. Complete variable domain (other parts from reference TRBV9 and TRBJ2-2): DSGVTQTPKHLITATGQRVTLRCSPRSGDLSVYWYQQSLDQGLQFLIQYYNGEERAKGNILERFSAQQFPDLHSELNLSSLELGDSALYFCASSVTGGANTVELFFGEGSRLTVL.

This chain uses TRBV5-4 with TRBJ2-1; TRBD2 matches 10 bases. The CDR3 is 15 amino acids. V lost 4 bases and J lost 9; bases outside the gene matches: 10. Germline-derived CDR1 and CDR2 are SGHNT and YYREEE (reference sequence). CDR3 DNA: TGTGCCAGCAGCACCAGGACTAGCGGCATTTCTGAGCAGTTCTTC. The encoded protein is CASSTRTSGISEQFF. The whole variable domain, remainder taken from reference TRBV5-4 and TRBJ2-1, is ETGVTQSPTHLIKTRGQQVTLRCSSQSGHNTVSWYQQALGQGPQFIFQYYREEENGRGNFPPRFSGLQFPNYSSELNVNALELDDSALYLCASSTRTSGISEQFFGPGTRLTVL.

The rearrangement links TRBV5-1 to TRBJ1-5; D might be TRBD1 (6 bases). Deletions cut 0 bases from V and 9 bases from J, with 10 bases between. This CDR3 has 13 residues. The germline CDR1 and CDR2 sequences are SGHRS and YFSETQ. CDR3 in amino acids: CASSLEGDPPQHF. CDR3 coding DNA: TGCGCCAGCAGCTTGGAGGGGGATCCGCCCCAGCATTTT. The variable domain in full, completed from reference TRBV5-1 and TRBJ1-5, reads KAGVTQTPRYLIKTRGQQVTLSCSPISGHRSVSWYQQTPGQGLQFLFEYFSETQRNKGNFPGRFSGRQFSNSRSEMNVSTLELGDSALYLCASSLEGDPPQHFGDGTRLSIL.

This clone appeared a single time. The junction differs from germline at one of its ends, possibly a read error. This chain uses TRBV19 with TRBJ2-6; 7 positions match TRBD1. The CDR3 loop spans 14 amino acids. Germline V CDR1 and CDR2: LNHDA, SQIVND (reference sequence). The CDR3: CASRRQGGTNVLTF. DNA for the CDR3: TGTGCCAGTAGAAGACAGGGTGGGACCAACGTCCTGACTTTC.

The chain recombines TRBV27 with TRBJ2-7; 9 bases align to TRBD2. CDR3 length: 14 residues. Germline assignment: CDR1 MNHEY and CDR2 SMNVEV (reference sequence). The V and J ends lost 4 bases and 4 bases, in that order; junction bases with no gene match: 5. The CDR3 loop reads CASSWVAGAYEQYF. The CDR3 DNA reads as TGTGCCAGCAGTTGGGTAGCGGGAGCTTACGAGCAGTACTTC.

This clone was observed a handful of times. V is TRBV5-1 and J is TRBJ1-1; possibly TRBD1 for D (6 bases). The CDR3 spans 14 residues. V dropped 4 bases and J dropped 7 bases, with 17 bases sitting between them. Germline CDR1 is SGHRS and CDR2 is YFSETQ. As DNA, the CDR3 is TGCGCCAGCAGCAATACCACAGGGCCCGGTGAAGCTTTCTTT. Translated, it gives CASSNTTGPGEAFF.

About this clone itself: With only one base between it and a far larger clone, this is likely a read error. This sample also contains other DNA sequences that code for the same CDR3. The chain carries TRBV6-6 and TRBJ2-2, with 7 bases that match TRBD2. The germline CDR1 and CDR2 sequences are MNHNY and SVGAGI (reference sequence). This CDR3 comprises 16 residues. The CDR3 DNA reads TGTGCCAGCAGTTATAGGACTAGAATGAACACCGGGGAGCTGTTCTTT. Amino acids: CASSYRTRMNTGELFF.

The gene calls are TRBV29-1 and TRBJ2-1, with 9 bases identical to TRBD1. This CDR3 has 13 amino acids. Germline values: CDR1 SQVTM, CDR2 ANQGSEA. The V and J ends lost 3 bases and 9 bases, in that order; junction bases with no gene match: 6. The CDR3 here is CSVDPTGGPEQFF. The CDR3 DNA is TGCAGCGTTGATCCTACAGGGGGCCCTGAGCAGTTCTTC.

The chain combines TRBV18 with TRBJ2-4; 10 bases are a match to TRBD1. V lost 4 bases to trimming and J lost 6 bases; unmatched junction nucleotides: 3. CDR3 size: 14 residues. The germline V gene has CDR1 KGHSH and CDR2 LQKENI. The CDR3 nucleotides are TGTGCCAGCTCACTTGGACAGGGGGTAAACATTCAGTACTTC. Residues: CASSLGQGVNIQYF.

Of note for this clone: A far bigger clonotype differs at one base, so this is likely a read error. This sample also contains other DNA sequences that code for the same CDR3. This chain links TRBV11-2 with TRBJ1-1, with a tentative D call TRBD1 (6 bases). Trimming took off 1 base at V and 8 bases at J, with 14 bases between the two ends. Germline loops: CDR1 SGHAT, CDR2 FQNNGV. CDR3 size: 14 residues. As DNA, the CDR3 is TGTGCCAGCAGCTTAGGTCGGACAGAGCCCGAAGCTTTCTTT. Translated, it gives CASSLGRTEPEAFF.

This clone appeared a single time. This could be a read error, since a much larger clone is one nucleotide away. The chain joins TRBV7-8 to TRBJ1-1; D gene unclear. Germline V gene sequence: CDR1 SGHVS, CDR2 FQNEAQ. The length of the CDR3 is 13 residues. Between the trimmed V and J ends, which lost 1 base and 2 bases, there was a span of 5 bases. DNA for the CDR3: TGTGCCAGCAGCTTAGATTTCAACACTGAAGCTTTCTTT. Its protein is CASSLDFNTEAFF. The complete variable domain, with remaining parts taken from reference TRBV7-8 and TRBJ1-1, reads GAGVSQSPRYKVAKRGQDVALRCDPISGHVSLFWYQQALGQGPEFLTYFQNEAQLDKSGLPSDRFFAERPEGSVSTLKIQRTQQEDSAVYLCASSLDFNTEAFFGQGTRLTVV.